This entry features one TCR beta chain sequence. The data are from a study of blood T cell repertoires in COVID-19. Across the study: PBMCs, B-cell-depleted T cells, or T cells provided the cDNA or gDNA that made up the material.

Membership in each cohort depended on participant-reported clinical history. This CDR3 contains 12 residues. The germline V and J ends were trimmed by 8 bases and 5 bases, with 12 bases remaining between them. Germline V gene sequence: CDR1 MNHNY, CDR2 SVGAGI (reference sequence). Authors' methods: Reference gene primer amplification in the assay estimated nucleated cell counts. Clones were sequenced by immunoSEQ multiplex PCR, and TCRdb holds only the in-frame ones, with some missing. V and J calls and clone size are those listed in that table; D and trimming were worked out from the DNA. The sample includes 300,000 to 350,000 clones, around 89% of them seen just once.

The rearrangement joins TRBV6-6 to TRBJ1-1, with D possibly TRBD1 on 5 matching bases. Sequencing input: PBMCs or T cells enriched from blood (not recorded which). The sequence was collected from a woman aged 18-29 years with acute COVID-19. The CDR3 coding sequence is TGTGCCAGCGGCGGGGGGGGAACTGAAGCTTTCTTT. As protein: CASGGGGTEAFF.